This T cell receptor beta chain was identified in a study of Graves' ophthalmopathy and Graves' hyperthyroidism. This clonotype has ten or more counts. This CDR3 is 16 amino acids long. V was cut by 7 bases and J by 2 bases, with 18 bases left in between. CDR1 SNHLY and CDR2 FYNNEI come from the germline V gene. RNA served as the template for amplifying TCR beta CDR3 regions. An opening RT-PCR round employed HTBI primers and preceded a second-round multiplex PCR. TCRdb recomputed calls from the multiplex PCR reads with MiXCR, one row per CDR3 protein. The sample gives some 350,000 distinct CDR3 sequences, 17% of which show up once; roughly 2.6% is in the top ten.

The chain is built from TRBV2 and TRBJ1-5, with D perhaps TRBD1 (5 bases). Source material: peripheral blood. The TCR comes from an adult woman with stable Graves' hyperthyroidism. This CDR3 is CASKRGMGQGNQPQHF. CDR3 in DNA: TGTGCCAGCAAAAGAGGGATGGGGCAGGGCAATCAGCCCCAGCATTTT.